These 12 T cell receptor beta chains were sequenced from one sample in a study of cytomegalovirus exposure and HLA in healthy donors. PCR primers comprised 60 Vbeta and 13 Jbeta primers. Clones were sequenced by immunoSEQ multiplex PCR, and TCRdb holds only the in-frame ones, with some missing. The table records tens of thousands of clones, over 60% of them present only once. Input material: PBMCs. All receptors derive from a man aged 30 to 45 in good health and CMV-seronegative.

Notes on this clone: One end of the junction does not line up with germline, which may come from a read error. The J gene is TRBJ2-2, the V gene TRBV11-3; TRBD2 matches 8 bases. The CDR3 contains 15 residues. Looked up from germline, CDR1 is SGHNT and CDR2 is YENEEA. This CDR3 is CASSLAGSNTGELFF. DNA for the CDR3: TGTGCCAGCAGTTTAGCGGGATCGAACACCGGGGAGCTGTTTTTT.

This clone appeared a few times. The chain links TRBV6-6 to TRBJ1-2, with D unclear. The CDR3 runs 12 residues. CDR1 and CDR2 from the germline V gene are MNHNY and SVGAGI (reference sequence). Trimming shortened V by 2 bases and J by 4 bases, and 5 bases separated the two germline ends. The CDR3 DNA follows: TGTGCCAGCAGTTACGAGTTCTATGGCTACACCTTC. Amino acids: CASSYEFYGYTF.

V is TRBV29-1 and J is TRBJ1-1, with TRBD1 as a possible D gene (6 bases). CDR1 is SQVTM and CDR2 is ANQGSEA in the germline V gene. V was clipped by 4 bases and J by 4 bases, with 22 bases between them. This CDR3 has 16 residues. CDR3 in amino acids: CSVGSGVSREGTEAFF. The DNA of the CDR3 is TGCAGCGTTGGATCAGGGGTCTCCAGGGAAGGCACTGAAGCTTTCTTT. Complete variable domain (other parts from reference TRBV29-1 and TRBJ1-1): SAVISQKPSRDICQRGTSLTIQCQVDSQVTMMFWYRQQPGQSLTLIATANQGSEATYESGFVIDKFPISRPNLTFSTLTVSNMSPEDSSIYLCSVGSGVSREGTEAFFGQGTRLTVV.

This clone was detected only once. The chain links TRBV6-6 to TRBJ1-1; TRBD1 is a possible D gene (5 bases). Germline loops: CDR1 MNHNY, CDR2 SVGAGI (reference sequence). V lost 8 bases to trimming and J lost 4 bases, with 14 bases between them. The CDR3 consists of 13 residues. This CDR3 reads CASHQPGFTEAFF. In DNA form, the CDR3 reads TGTGCCAGCCACCAACCAGGGTTCACTGAAGCTTTCTTT.

V usage is TRBV28 and J usage is TRBJ1-1; 7 bases agree with TRBD1. With 6 bases clipped from V and 9 bases from J, the junction kept 7 bases outside the gene matches. Germline CDR1 is MDHEN and CDR2 is SYDVKM. The CDR3 extends over 12 amino acids. CDR3 protein: CASRDRENQAFF. The CDR3 DNA is TGTGCCAGCAGAGACAGGGAAAATCAAGCTTTCTTT.

The gene calls are TRBV4-2 and TRBJ2-3, with D tentatively TRBD2 (6 bases). The CDR3 consists of 13 residues. Germline V CDR1 and CDR2: LGHNA, YNFKEQ. Trimming pared 3 bases from V and 7 bases from J, leaving 11 bases between. The CDR3 region is CASSQGLAYTQYF. CDR3 DNA: TGTGCCAGCAGCCAGGGACTCGCATATACGCAGTATTTT.

The J gene is TRBJ1-1, the V gene TRBV28; TRBD1 matches at 8 bases. The CDR3 contains 15 residues. The germline V gene encodes CDR1 MDHEN and CDR2 SYDVKM. Trimming removed 4 bases from V and 1 base from J; junction bases left unmatched: 5. The CDR3 nucleotides read TGTGCCAGCAGTTCGACAGGGGCCCCGAACACTGAAGCTTTCTTT. Translated, it gives CASSSTGAPNTEAFF.

The chain carries TRBV11-2 and TRBJ1-5; 9 nucleotides align to TRBD1. Germline V gene sequence: CDR1 SGHAT, CDR2 FQNNGV. CDR3 length: 14 amino acids. J was trimmed by 4 bases and V by 3 bases; bases with no gene match: 1. Written as DNA, the CDR3 is TGTGCCAGCAGCTTCGGACAGGGGAATCAGCCCCAGCATTTT. Protein sequence: CASSFGQGNQPQHF. Full variable domain (remainder filled in from reference TRBV11-2 and TRBJ1-5): EAGVAQSPRYKIIEKRQSVAFWCNPISGHATLYWYQQILGQGPKLLIQFQNNGVVDDSQLPKDRFSAERLKGVDSTLKIQPAKLEDSAVYLCASSFGQGNQPQHFGDGTRLSIL.

This clone was seen just once. V usage is TRBV7-6 and J usage is TRBJ1-6; D perhaps matches TRBD1 (5 bases). CDR3 size: 15 residues. V was clipped by 5 bases and J by 8 bases, with 16 bases between them. CDR1 SGHVS and CDR2 FNYEAQ come from the germline V gene. CDR3 amino acids: CASSPRTGGDSPLHF. The CDR3 nucleotides read TGTGCCAGCAGCCCACGAACCGGGGGTGATTCACCCCTCCACTTT.

The V call is TRBV4-3, the J call TRBJ1-2, with D unresolved. The V and J ends lost 0 bases and 4 bases respectively, with 15 bases between them. The germline V gene encodes CDR1 LGHNA and CDR2 YSLEER. The CDR3 spans 16 residues. CDR3 bases: TGCGCCAGCAGCCAAGAGGGCCGGGTCGAGGGCTATGGCTACACCTTC. Its translation: CASSQEGRVEGYGYTF.

With regard to this clone: Mismatch with germline at one junction end may stem from a read error. The V gene is TRBV7-7, the J gene TRBJ2-1; TRBD1 might be the D (5 bases). This CDR3 region has 13 residues. The germline V gene has CDR1 SSHAT and CDR2 FNYEAQ (reference sequence). CDR3 loop: CASSRSGGAEQFF. The CDR3 DNA is TGTGCTAGCAGCCGCAGTGGTGGGGCTGAGCAGTTCTTC.

This clone was seen only a few times. V usage is TRBV10-3 and J usage is TRBJ2-5, with 8 bases aligning to TRBD1. Germline trimming cut 1 base from V and 1 base from J; bases unmatched to any gene: 8. This CDR3 region has 17 residues. Germline CDR1 reads ENHRY; CDR2 reads SYGVKD. CDR3 DNA: TGTGCCATCAGTGAGTGGGACAGGCGATCCATCCAAGAGACCCAGTACTTC. The encoded protein is CAISEWDRRSIQETQYF.